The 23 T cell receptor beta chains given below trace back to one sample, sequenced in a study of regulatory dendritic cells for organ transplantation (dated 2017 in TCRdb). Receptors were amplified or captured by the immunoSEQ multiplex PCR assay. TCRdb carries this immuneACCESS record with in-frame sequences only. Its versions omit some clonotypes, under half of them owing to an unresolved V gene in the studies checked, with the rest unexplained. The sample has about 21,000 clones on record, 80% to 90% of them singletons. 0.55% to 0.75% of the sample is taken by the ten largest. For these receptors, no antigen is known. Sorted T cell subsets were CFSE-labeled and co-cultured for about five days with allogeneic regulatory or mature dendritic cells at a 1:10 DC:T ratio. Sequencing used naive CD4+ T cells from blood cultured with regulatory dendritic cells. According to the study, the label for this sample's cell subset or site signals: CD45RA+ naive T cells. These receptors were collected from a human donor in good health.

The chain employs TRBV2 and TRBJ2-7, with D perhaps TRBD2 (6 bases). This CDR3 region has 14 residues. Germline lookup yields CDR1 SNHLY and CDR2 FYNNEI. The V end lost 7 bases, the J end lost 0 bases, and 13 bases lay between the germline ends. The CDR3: CASTSGEGSYEQYF. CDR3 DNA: TGTGCCAGCACATCGGGAGAAGGCTCCTACGAGCAGTACTTC.

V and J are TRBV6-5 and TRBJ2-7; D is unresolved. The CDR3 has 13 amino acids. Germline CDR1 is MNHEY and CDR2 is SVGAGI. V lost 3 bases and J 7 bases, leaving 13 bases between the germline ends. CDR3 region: CASSYLLGYEQYF. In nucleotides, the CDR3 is TGTGCCAGCAGTTATCTCCTTGGGTATGAGCAGTACTTC.

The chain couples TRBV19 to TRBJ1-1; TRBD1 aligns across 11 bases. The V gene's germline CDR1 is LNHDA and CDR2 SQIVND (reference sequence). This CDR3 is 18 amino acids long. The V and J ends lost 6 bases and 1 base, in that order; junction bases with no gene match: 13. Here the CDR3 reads CASSDSWTGGVRNTEAFF. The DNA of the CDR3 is TGTGCCAGTAGCGATTCCTGGACAGGGGGCGTAAGGAACACTGAAGCTTTCTTT. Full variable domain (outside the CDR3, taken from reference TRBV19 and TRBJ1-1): DGGITQSPKYLFRKEGQNVTLSCEQNLNHDAMYWYRQDPGQGLRLIYYSQIVNDFQKGDIAEGYSVSREKKESFPLTVTSAQKNPTAFYLCASSDSWTGGVRNTEAFFGQGTRLTVV.

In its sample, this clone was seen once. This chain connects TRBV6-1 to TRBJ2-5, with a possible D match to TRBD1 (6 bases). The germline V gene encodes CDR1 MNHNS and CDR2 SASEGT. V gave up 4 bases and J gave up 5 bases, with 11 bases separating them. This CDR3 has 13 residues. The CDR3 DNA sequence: TGTGCCAGCAGTGCACAGGGTCAGGAGACCCAGTACTTC. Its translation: CASSAQGQETQYF.

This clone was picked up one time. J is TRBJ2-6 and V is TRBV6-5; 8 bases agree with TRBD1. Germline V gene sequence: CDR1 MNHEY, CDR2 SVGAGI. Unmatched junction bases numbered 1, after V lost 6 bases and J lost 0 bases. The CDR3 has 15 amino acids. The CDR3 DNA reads TGTGCCAGCAGGGACAGGGACTCTGGGGCCAACGTCCTGACTTTC. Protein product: CASRDRDSGANVLTF.

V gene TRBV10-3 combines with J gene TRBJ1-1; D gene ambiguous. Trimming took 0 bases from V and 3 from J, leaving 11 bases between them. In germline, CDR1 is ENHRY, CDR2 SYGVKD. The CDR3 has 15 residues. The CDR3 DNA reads TGTGCCATCAGTGAGTCGGAGGGTTCGGACACTGAAGCTTTCTTT. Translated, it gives CAISESEGSDTEAFF.

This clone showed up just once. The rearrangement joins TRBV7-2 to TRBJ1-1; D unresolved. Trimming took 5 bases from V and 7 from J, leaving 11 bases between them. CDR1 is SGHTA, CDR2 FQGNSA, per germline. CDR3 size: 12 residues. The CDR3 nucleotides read TGTGCCAGCAGCCGCGCTCTTGTTGAAGCTTTCTTT. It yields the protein CASSRALVEAFF.

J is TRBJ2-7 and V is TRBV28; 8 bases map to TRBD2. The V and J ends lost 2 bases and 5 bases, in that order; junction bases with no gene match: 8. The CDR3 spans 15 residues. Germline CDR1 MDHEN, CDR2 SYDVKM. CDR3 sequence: CASSLVLAGKDEQYF. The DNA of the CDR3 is TGTGCCAGCAGTTTAGTTTTAGCGGGAAAGGACGAGCAGTACTTC.

For the CDR3, the DNA is TGTGCCAGCAGTTCACAGGGGGCAGAGGATGAAAAACTGTTTTTT. The encoded protein is CASSSQGAEDEKLFF. The gene calls are TRBV27 and TRBJ1-4, with 9 nucleotides matching TRBD1. Trimming at V came to 4 bases and at J to 6 bases, leaving 6 bases not matched to a gene. Germline values: CDR1 MNHEY, CDR2 SMNVEV (reference sequence). The CDR3 loop spans 15 amino acids.

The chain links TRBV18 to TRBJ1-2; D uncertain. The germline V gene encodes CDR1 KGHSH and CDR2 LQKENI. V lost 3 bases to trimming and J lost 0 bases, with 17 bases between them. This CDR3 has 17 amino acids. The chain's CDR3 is CASSPRLTPLSNYGYTF. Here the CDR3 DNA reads TGTGCCAGCTCACCTCGATTGACACCCCTATCTAACTATGGCTACACCTTC.

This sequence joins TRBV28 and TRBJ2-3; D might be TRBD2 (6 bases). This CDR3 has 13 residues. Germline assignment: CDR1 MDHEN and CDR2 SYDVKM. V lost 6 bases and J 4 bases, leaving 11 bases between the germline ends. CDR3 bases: TGTGCCAGCAGCGCGGGAAGCTCAGATACGCAGTATTTT. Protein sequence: CASSAGSSDTQYF.

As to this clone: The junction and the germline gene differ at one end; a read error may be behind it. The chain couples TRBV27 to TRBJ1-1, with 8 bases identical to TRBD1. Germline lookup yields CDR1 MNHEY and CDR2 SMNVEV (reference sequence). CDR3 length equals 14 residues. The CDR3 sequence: CASSRDRSNAEAFF. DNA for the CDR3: TGTGCCAGCAGCCGGGACAGGTCGAACGCTGAAGCTTTCTTT.

The CDR3 sequence: CASRGNRGPRTEAFF. As DNA, the CDR3 is TGTGCCAGCAGGGGAAACCGGGGTCCACGGACTGAAGCTTTCTTT. V gene TRBV6-5 combines with J gene TRBJ1-1, with D unclear. Germline V gene sequence: CDR1 MNHEY, CDR2 SVGAGI. Trimming cost V 6 bases and J 5 bases, with 19 bases left between them. The CDR3 has 15 amino acids.

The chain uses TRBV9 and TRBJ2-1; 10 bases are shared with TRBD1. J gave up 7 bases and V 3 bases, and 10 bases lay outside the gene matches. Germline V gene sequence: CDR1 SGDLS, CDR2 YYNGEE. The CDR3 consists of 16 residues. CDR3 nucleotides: TGTGCCAGCAGCGCGTTACCGGGACAGGGGTGGAATGAGCAGTTCTTC. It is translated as CASSALPGQGWNEQFF.

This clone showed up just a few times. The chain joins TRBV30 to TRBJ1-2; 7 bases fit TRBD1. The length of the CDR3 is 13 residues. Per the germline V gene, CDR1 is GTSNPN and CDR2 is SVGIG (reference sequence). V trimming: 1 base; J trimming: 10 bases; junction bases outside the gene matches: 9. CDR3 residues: CAWSGARQGDYTF. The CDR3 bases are TGTGCCTGGAGTGGGGCCCGACAGGGTGACTACACCTTC.

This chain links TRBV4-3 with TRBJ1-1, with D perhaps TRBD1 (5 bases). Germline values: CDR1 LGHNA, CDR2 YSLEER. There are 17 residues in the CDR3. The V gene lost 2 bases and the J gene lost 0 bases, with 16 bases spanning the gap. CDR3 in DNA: TGCGCCAGCAGCCAATTTGGCGGGGCAGGGCTGAACACTGAAGCTTTCTTT. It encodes CASSQFGGAGLNTEAFF.

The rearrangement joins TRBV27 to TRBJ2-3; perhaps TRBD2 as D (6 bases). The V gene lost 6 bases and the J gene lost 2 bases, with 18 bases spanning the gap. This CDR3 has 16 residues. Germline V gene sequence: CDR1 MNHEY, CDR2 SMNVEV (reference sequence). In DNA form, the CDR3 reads TGTGCCAGCAGCGTTGGGGGACTCGTACTCACAGATACGCAGTATTTT. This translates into CASSVGGLVLTDTQYF.

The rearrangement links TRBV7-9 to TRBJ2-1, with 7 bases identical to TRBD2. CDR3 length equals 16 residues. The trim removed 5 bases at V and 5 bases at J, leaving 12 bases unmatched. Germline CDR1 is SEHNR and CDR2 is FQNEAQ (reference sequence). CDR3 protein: CASSEVGGFINNEQFF. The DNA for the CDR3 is TGTGCCAGCAGCGAGGTCGGGGGGTTTATAAACAATGAGCAGTTCTTC. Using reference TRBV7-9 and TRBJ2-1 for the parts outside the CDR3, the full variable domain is DTGVSQNPRHKITKRGQNVTFRCDPISEHNRLYWYRQTLGQGPEFLTYFQNEAQLEKSRLLSDRFSAERPKGSFSTLEIQRTEQGDSAMYLCASSEVGGFINNEQFFGPGTRLTVL.

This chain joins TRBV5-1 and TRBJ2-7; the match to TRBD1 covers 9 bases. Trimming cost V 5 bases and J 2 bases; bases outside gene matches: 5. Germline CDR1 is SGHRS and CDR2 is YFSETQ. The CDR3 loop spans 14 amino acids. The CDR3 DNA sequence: TGCGCCAGCAGGGCCGGGACAGGGACCTACGAGCAGTACTTC. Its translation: CASRAGTGTYEQYF.

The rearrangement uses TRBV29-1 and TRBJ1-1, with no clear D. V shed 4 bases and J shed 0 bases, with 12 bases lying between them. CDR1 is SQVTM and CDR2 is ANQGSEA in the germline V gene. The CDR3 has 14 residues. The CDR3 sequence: CSVVGSFMNTEAFF. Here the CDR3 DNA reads TGCAGCGTTGTCGGGAGCTTCATGAACACTGAAGCTTTCTTT.

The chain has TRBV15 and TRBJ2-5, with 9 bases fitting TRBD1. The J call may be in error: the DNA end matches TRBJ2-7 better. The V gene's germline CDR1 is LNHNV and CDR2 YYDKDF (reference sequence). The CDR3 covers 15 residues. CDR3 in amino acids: CATSLPGQGLDEQYF. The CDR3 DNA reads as TGTGCCACCAGCTTACCGGGACAGGGCCTCGACGAGCAGTACTTC.

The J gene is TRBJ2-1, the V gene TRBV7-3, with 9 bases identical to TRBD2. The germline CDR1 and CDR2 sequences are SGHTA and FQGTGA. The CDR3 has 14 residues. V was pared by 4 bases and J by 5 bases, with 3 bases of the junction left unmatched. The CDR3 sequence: CASSSGLAHNEQFF. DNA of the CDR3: TGTGCCAGCAGCTCCGGACTAGCGCACAATGAGCAGTTCTTC.

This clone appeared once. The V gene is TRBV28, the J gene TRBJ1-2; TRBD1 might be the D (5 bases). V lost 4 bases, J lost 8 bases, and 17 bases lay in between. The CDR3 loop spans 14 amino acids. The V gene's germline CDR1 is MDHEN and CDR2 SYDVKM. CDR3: CASSYQLRGNGYTF. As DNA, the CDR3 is TGTGCCAGCAGTTACCAACTAAGGGGAAACGGCTACACCTTC.